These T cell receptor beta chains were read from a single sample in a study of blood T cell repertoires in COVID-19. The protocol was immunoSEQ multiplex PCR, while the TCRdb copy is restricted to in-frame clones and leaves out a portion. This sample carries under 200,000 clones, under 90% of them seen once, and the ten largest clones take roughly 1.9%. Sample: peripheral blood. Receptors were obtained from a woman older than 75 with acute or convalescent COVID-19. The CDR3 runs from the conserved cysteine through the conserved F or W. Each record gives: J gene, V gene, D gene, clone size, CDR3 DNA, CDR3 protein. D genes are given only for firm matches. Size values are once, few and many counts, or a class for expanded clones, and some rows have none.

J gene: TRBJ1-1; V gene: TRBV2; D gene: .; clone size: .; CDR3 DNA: TGTGCCAGCAGGGACAGCCTGAACACTGAAGCTTTCTTT; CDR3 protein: CASRDSLNTEAFF
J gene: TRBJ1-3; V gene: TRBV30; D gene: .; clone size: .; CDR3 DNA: TGTGCCTTTGACGACAGGAGATACTCTGGAAACACCATATATTTT; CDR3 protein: CAFDDRRYSGNTIYF
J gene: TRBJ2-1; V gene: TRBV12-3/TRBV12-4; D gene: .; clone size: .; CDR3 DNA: TGTGCCAGCACACGGGATTACAATGAGCAGTTCTTC; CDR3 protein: CASTRDYNEQFF
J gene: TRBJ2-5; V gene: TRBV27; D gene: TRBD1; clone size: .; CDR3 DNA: TGTGCCAGCACCTTAACAGGGGGCGCGAAGACCCAGTACTTC; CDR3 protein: CASTLTGGAKTQYF
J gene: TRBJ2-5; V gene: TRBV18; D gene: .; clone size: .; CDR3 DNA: TGTGCCAGCTCACCTCAACCAGCGGATGCCCAGTACTTC; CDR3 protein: CASSPQPADAQYF
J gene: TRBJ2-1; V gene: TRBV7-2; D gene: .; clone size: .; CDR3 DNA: TGTGCCAGCACCCCATGGGCCAGAGGCAGGGGTGAGCAGTTCTTC; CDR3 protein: CASTPWARGRGEQFF
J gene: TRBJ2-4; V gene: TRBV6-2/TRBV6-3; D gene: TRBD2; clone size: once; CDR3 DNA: TGTGCCAGCAGTCTTAGCGGGGAGGCCAAAAACATTCAGTACTTC; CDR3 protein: CASSLSGEAKNIQYF
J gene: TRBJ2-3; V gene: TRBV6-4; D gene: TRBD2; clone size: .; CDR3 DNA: TGTGCCAGCAGTGACGATAGCGGGGGGGCAGATACGCAGTATTTT; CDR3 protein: CASSDDSGGADTQYF
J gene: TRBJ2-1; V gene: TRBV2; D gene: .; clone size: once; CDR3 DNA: TGTGCCAGCAGTGTTCGCTCGGGGGTATTAGGCGGCGATGAGCAGTTCTTC; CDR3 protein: CASSVRSGVLGGDEQFF
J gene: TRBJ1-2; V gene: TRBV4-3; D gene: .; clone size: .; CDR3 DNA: TGCGCCAGCAGCCAAGATCTTCAGGGATCCAGCGGCTACACCTTC; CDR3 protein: CASSQDLQGSSGYTF
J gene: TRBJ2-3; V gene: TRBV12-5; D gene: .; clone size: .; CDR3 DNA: TGTGCTAGTGGTTCCCCCTACGAAGATACGCAGTATTTT; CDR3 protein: CASGSPYEDTQYF
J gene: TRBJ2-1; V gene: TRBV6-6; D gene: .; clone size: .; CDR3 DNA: TGTGCCAGCAGTTACGAGAAATACAATGAGCAGTTCTTC; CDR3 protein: CASSYEKYNEQFF
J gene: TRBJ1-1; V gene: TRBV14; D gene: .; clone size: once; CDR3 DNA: TGTGCCAGCAGCCAAGAGTTAACAGGAAAAGCTTTCTTT; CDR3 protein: CASSQELTGKAFF
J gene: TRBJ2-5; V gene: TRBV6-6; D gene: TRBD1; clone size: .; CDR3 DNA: TGTGCCAGCAGTCCGGGACAGGGAGGTCAAGAGACCCAGTACTTC; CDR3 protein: CASSPGQGGQETQYF
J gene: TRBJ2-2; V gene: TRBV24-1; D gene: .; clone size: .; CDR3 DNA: TGTGCCACCAGTGACCCGGGACACGGCACCGGGGAGCTGTTTTTT; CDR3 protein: CATSDPGHGTGELFF
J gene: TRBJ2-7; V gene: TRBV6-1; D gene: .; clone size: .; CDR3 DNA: TGTGCCAGCAGTGAAATCCGCGGGGAATACGAGCAGTACTTC; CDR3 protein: CASSEIRGEYEQYF
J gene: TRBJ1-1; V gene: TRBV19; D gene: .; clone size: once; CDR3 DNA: TGTGCCAGTAGTATAGGGGCCGCAGGGTATGAAGCTTTCTTT; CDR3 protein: CASSIGAAGYEAFF
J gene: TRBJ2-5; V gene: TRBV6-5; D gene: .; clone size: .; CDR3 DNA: TGTGCCAGCAGAGTTACAGGACAAGAGACCCAGTACTTC; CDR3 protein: CASRVTGQETQYF
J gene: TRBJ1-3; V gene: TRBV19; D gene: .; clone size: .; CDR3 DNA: TGTGCCAGTACACAGGACAAATCCTCTGGAAACACCATATATTTT; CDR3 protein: CASTQDKSSGNTIYF
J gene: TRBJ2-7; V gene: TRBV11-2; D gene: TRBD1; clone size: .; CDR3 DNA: TGTGCCAGCAGCGCAGTTGAGACAGGGTCCTACGAGCAGTACTTC; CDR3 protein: CASSAVETGSYEQYF
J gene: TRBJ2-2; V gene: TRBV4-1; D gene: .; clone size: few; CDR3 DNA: TGCGCCAGCAGCCAAGATGTCGGTGCGAACACCGGGGAGCTGTTTTTT; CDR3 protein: CASSQDVGANTGELFF
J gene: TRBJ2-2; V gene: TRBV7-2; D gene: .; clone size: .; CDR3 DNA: TGTGCCAGCAGCTTAATAGCGTTCACCGGGGAGCTGTTTTTT; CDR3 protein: CASSLIAFTGELFF
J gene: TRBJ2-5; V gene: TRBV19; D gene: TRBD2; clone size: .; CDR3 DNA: TGTGCCAGGACGGGGGGGGAGACCCAGTACTTC; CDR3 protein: CARTGGETQYF
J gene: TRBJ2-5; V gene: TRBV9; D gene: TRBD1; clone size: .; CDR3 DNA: TGTGCCAGCAGCGAACGGACAGGGGGCGAAGAGACCCAGTACTTC; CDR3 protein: CASSERTGGEETQYF
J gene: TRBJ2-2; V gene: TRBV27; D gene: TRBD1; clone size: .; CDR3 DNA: TGTGCCAGCAGGCCTAGGGGGCCGGGCGGGGAGCTGTTTTTT; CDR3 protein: CASRPRGPGGELFF
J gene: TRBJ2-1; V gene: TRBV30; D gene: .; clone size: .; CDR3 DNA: TGTGCCTGGAGTCTGGGGACAAGAGAGCAGTTCTTC; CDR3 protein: CAWSLGTREQFF
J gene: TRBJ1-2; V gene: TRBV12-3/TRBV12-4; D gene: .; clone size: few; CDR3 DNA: TGTGCCAGCAGTTTGGTACAGGCCTCAATCACCTTC; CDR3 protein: CASSLVQASITF
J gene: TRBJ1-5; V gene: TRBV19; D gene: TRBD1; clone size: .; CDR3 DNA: TGTGCCAGTAGTATAGTCAAACAGGGGGATCAGCCCCAGCATTTT; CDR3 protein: CASSIVKQGDQPQHF
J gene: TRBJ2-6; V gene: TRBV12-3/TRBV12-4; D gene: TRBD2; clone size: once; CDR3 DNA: TGTGCCAGCAGTTTTGCCGTTCGGGGGGTTACAATGTTC; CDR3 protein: CASSFAVRGVTMF
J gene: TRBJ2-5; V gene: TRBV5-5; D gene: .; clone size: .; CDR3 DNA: TGTGCCAGCAGTTTTTGGGGGGGCCCAGAGACCCAGTACTTC; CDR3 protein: CASSFWGGPETQYF
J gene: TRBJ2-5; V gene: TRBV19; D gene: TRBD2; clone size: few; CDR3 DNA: TGTGCCAGTAGTATGGCTAGCGGGCAGGGGGAGACCCAGTACTTC; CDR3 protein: CASSMASGQGETQYF
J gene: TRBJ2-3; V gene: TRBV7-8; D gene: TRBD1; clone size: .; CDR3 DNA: TGTGCCAGCAGCTTTGACAGGGGGCTGCCAGATACGCAGTATTTT; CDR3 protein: CASSFDRGLPDTQYF